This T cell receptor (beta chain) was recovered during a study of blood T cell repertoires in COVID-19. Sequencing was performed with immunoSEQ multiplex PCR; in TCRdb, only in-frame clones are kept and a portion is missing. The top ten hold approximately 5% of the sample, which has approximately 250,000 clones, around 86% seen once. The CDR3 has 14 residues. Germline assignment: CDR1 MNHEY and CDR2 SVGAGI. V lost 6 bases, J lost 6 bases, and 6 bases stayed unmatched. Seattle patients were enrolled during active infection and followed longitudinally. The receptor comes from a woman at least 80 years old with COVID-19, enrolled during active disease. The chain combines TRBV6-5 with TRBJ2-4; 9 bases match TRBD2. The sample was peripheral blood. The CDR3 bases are TGTGCCAGCAGGGTAGCGGGGGCCCCAAACATTCAGTACTTC. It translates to CASRVAGAPNIQYF.